These 20 T cell receptor beta chains originate from one sample sequenced in a study of blood T cell repertoires in COVID-19 (dated by TCRdb to 2020 to 2021). The library relied on the immunoSEQ multiplex PCR assay. In TCRdb, the immuneACCESS table is reduced to in-frame sequences with V and J assigned. These tables do not hold every clone; where another copy was compared, an unresolved V gene accounts for under half, and the others remain unexplained. This sample holds 140,000 to 150,000 clones; about 89% were observed only once. The top ten clones comprise 2.5% to 3% of the sample. The sample consisted of peripheral blood. The receptors were sampled from a man aged 55-75 years with active or convalescent COVID-19.

Notes on this clone: Relative to the germline gene, one junction end is altered; a read error may explain this. V gene TRBV10-3 combines with J gene TRBJ1-4, with 7 bases aligning to TRBD1. The CDR3 loop spans 13 amino acids. Per the germline V gene, CDR1 is ENHRY and CDR2 is SYGVKD. The CDR3 loop reads CATSHRGNEKLFF. The CDR3 DNA is TGTGCCACCAGTCACAGGGGTAATGAAAAACTGTTTTTT.

This rearrangement joins TRBV3-1 (or the pseudogene TRBV3-2) to TRBJ2-5, with D possibly TRBD2 on 5 matching bases. CDR3 length: 14 residues. Trimming stripped 0 bases from V and 6 bases from J, with 11 bases between. Germline V gives CDR1 LGHDT, CDR2 YNNKEL (reference sequence). CDR3 in amino acids: CASSQDVGVQTQYF. DNA for the CDR3: TGTGCCAGCAGCCAAGATGTCGGGGTGCAGACCCAGTACTTC.

The chain uses TRBV7-9 and TRBJ1-2, with TRBD1 as a possible D gene (5 bases). This CDR3 is built from 13 residues. Germline lookup yields CDR1 SEHNR and CDR2 FQNEAQ (reference sequence). The V and J ends lost 4 bases and 1 base respectively, with 7 bases between them. The CDR3 DNA reads as TGTGCCAGCAGCTCTAGGGGTAACTATGGCTACACCTTC. It is translated as CASSSRGNYGYTF. The full variable domain, its missing parts supplied by reference TRBV7-9 and TRBJ1-2, is DTGVSQNPRHKITKRGQNVTFRCDPISEHNRLYWYRQTLGQGPEFLTYFQNEAQLEKSRLLSDRFSAERPKGSFSTLEIQRTEQGDSAMYLCASSSRGNYGYTFGSGTRLTVV.

The chain is built from TRBV15 and TRBJ1-1, with D possibly being TRBD1 (6 bases). The germline V gene encodes CDR1 LNHNV and CDR2 YYDKDF (reference sequence). This CDR3 is built from 17 residues. V was pared by 1 base and J by 4 bases, with 19 bases between. The CDR3 loop reads CATSRGPVGGSGTEAFF. The CDR3 DNA is TGTGCCACCAGCAGAGGACCAGTAGGGGGAAGTGGCACTGAAGCTTTCTTT.

This clone was detected only once. The rearrangement joins TRBV11-2 to TRBJ1-2; weak D call: TRBD1 (6 bases). V lost 5 bases and J 8 bases, leaving 18 bases between the germline ends. CDR3 length: 14 residues. The germline CDR1 and CDR2 sequences are SGHAT and FQNNGV. The CDR3 protein is CASSPGFGGQGYTF. Here the CDR3 DNA reads TGTGCCAGCAGCCCAGGGTTTGGAGGACAGGGCTACACCTTC.

The chain links TRBV5-1 to TRBJ2-7; 10 positions agree with TRBD1. The germline CDR1 and CDR2 sequences are SGHRS and YFSETQ. The CDR3 has 16 residues. The trim removed 1 base at V and 3 bases at J, leaving 7 bases unmatched. CDR3 residues: CASSLKTGGYDYEQYF. Written as DNA, the CDR3 is TGCGCCAGCAGCTTGAAGACAGGGGGCTATGACTACGAGCAGTACTTC.

The V and J genes are TRBV21-1 and TRBJ2-7; the table's D gene call, TRBD1, was not cross checked with the DNA. TRBV21-1 is a pseudogene locus. The CDR3 spans 18 residues. The CDR3 DNA is TGTGCCAGCAGCATCCGACAGGGGGCGCATCTTAGGGGCTACGAGCAGTACTTC. Its translation: CASSIRQGAHLRGYEQYF.

This clone appeared once. The rearrangement uses TRBV30 and TRBJ1-4; possible D gene TRBD1, 5 bases. Germline V gene data show CDR1 as GTSNPN and CDR2 as SVGIG (reference sequence). Trimming left V 4 bases short and J 9 bases short, with 21 bases between. The CDR3 loop spans 15 amino acids. The CDR3 sequence: CAWMRPTGTWQKLFF. Written as DNA, the CDR3 is TGTGCCTGGATGAGGCCAACAGGCACGTGGCAAAAACTGTTTTTT. The full variable domain, completed using reference TRBV30 and TRBJ1-4, is SQTIHQWPATLVQPVGSPLSLECTVEGTSNPNLYWYRQAAGRGLQLLFYSVGIGQISSEVPQNLSASRPQDRQFILSSKKLLLSDSGFYLCAWMRPTGTWQKLFFGSGTQLSVL.

V and J are TRBV6-5 and TRBJ1-6; weak D call: TRBD1 (6 bases). V was clipped by 10 bases and J by 5 bases, with 15 bases between them. CDR3 length: 14 amino acids. Germline V CDR1 and CDR2: MNHEY, SVGAGI. The CDR3 protein is CATGGQPNNSPLHF. CDR3 sequence (DNA): TGTGCCACCGGTGGACAGCCCAATAATTCACCCCTCCACTTT.

The genes are TRBV6-6 and TRBJ2-1; D gene uncertain. Trimming removed 6 bases from V and 9 bases from J, with 12 bases in between. Looked up from germline, CDR1 is MNHNY and CDR2 is SVGAGI (reference sequence). The CDR3 has 12 amino acids. The CDR3 sequence: CASSRARSEQFF. In DNA form, the CDR3 reads TGTGCCAGCAGCCGAGCTCGCAGTGAGCAGTTCTTC.

The chain links TRBV7-2 to TRBJ2-1, with D maybe TRBD1 (6 bases). CDR1 and CDR2 (germline): SGHTA, FQGNSA. The V and J ends lost 5 bases and 6 bases respectively, with 14 bases between them. The CDR3 has 14 amino acids. The CDR3 nucleotides read TGTGCCAGCAGCCCGAGACAGGATGCCAATGAGCAGTTCTTC. Amino acid sequence: CASSPRQDANEQFF.

V gene TRBV19 combines with J gene TRBJ1-2, with 8 bases identical to TRBD1. The V gene end was trimmed by 5 bases and the J gene end by 8 bases; junction bases not matched to a gene: 10. The germline gives CDR1 LNHDA, CDR2 SQIVND (reference sequence). The CDR3 covers 14 residues. Written as DNA, the CDR3 is TGTGCCAGTAGTTTGGACAGGGTCTCTAGCGGCTACACCTTC. As protein: CASSLDRVSSGYTF. Looking up the rest from reference TRBV19 and TRBJ1-2 gives the full variable domain: DGGITQSPKYLFRKEGQNVTLSCEQNLNHDAMYWYRQDPGQGLRLIYYSQIVNDFQKGDIAEGYSVSREKKESFPLTVTSAQKNPTAFYLCASSLDRVSSGYTFGSGTRLTVV.

This chain uses TRBV6-6 with TRBJ1-2; TRBD1 is a possible D gene (5 bases). This CDR3 is built from 14 residues. With 5 bases removed from V and 7 bases from J, the gap between germline ends came to 17 bases. The germline gives CDR1 MNHNY, CDR2 SVGAGI (reference sequence). The CDR3 DNA follows: TGTGCCAGCAGTCCCGCCCCAAGACAGTCTGGCTACACCTTC. Encoded protein: CASSPAPRQSGYTF.

This clone was seen a single time. The V and J genes are TRBV30 and TRBJ2-3, with a weak D call TRBD2 (6 bases). There are 13 residues in the CDR3. Trimming took off 8 bases at V and 4 bases at J, with 16 bases between the two ends. Germline CDR1 and CDR2: GTSNPN and SVGIG (reference sequence). The CDR3 DNA reads as TGTGCCCGGACCGTCGGGGGTGCAGATACGCAGTATTTT. This codes for CARTVGGADTQYF. Filled out from reference TRBV30 and TRBJ2-3, the complete variable domain reads SQTIHQWPATLVQPVGSPLSLECTVEGTSNPNLYWYRQAAGRGLQLLFYSVGIGQISSEVPQNLSASRPQDRQFILSSKKLLLSDSGFYLCARTVGGADTQYFGPGTRLTVL.

J is TRBJ2-3 and V is TRBV19; 10 bases map to TRBD2. Germline V gene lookup returns CDR1 LNHDA and CDR2 SQIVND (reference sequence). Trimming removed 6 bases from V and 5 bases from J; junction bases left unmatched: 5. The CDR3 has 14 residues. CDR3 in amino acids: CASSGVAGGDTQYF. CDR3 nucleotide sequence: TGTGCCAGTAGCGGGGTAGCGGGGGGAGATACGCAGTATTTT.

This clone was observed a single time. The chain uses TRBV28 and TRBJ1-2; 12 bases are a match to TRBD1. Trimming took 7 bases from V and 5 from J; bases not matched to a gene: 5. Germline V gene sequence: CDR1 MDHEN, CDR2 SYDVKM. This CDR3 is built from 14 residues. CDR3 sequence reads: CASTPGQGAYGYTF. CDR3 in DNA: TGTGCCAGCACCCCGGGACAGGGGGCTTATGGCTACACCTTC.

This chain connects TRBV7-2 to TRBJ1-5, with D possibly TRBD1 on 6 matching bases. The germline V gene encodes CDR1 SGHTA and CDR2 FQGNSA. V was clipped by 5 bases and J by 3 bases, with 14 bases between them. This CDR3 spans 15 amino acids. The CDR3 sequence: CASSRNTGLNQPQHF. In DNA form, the CDR3 reads TGTGCCAGCAGCCGCAATACAGGGCTCAATCAGCCCCAGCATTTT.

J is TRBJ1-1 and V is TRBV7-2, with 7 bases that match TRBD1. J was trimmed by 2 bases and V by 7 bases; bases with no gene match: 13. The germline V gene encodes CDR1 SGHTA and CDR2 FQGNSA. This CDR3 has 16 residues. Here the CDR3 DNA reads TGTGCCAGCACCTCAAAGGAGAGACAGGGAAACACTGAAGCTTTCTTT. It translates to CASTSKERQGNTEAFF.

The V call is TRBV27, the J call TRBJ2-5; 7 nucleotides match TRBD1. Germline CDR1 is MNHEY and CDR2 is SMNVEV (reference sequence). The CDR3 has 16 residues. Trimming removed 5 bases from V and 3 bases from J; junction bases left unmatched: 12. CDR3: CASSALDRLREETQYF. DNA of the CDR3: TGTGCCAGCAGTGCGTTGGACAGGCTCCGTGAAGAGACCCAGTACTTC.

V usage is TRBV28 and J usage is TRBJ1-1; possible D gene TRBD1, 6 bases. The CDR3 totals 14 residues. Germline lookup yields CDR1 MDHEN and CDR2 SYDVKM. Trimming stripped 8 bases from V and 0 bases from J, with 13 bases between. The CDR3 loop reads CASGTIQMNTEAFF. The CDR3 DNA reads TGTGCCAGCGGGACAATTCAGATGAACACTGAAGCTTTCTTT.